This T cell receptor beta chain was observed in a study of blood T cell repertoires in COVID-19. Study-level information: Acute and convalescent COVID-19 specimens originated in the United States, Italy and Spain. From T cells, B-cell-depleted T cells, or PBMCs came the material, which was cDNA or gDNA.

Original analysis: How many nucleated cells were present was estimated from reference gene primer amplification. Sequenced by immunoSEQ multiplex PCR; TCRdb stores in-frame clones only, minus some. The V and J calls and clone size come from that table; D and trimming were worked out from the DNA. The sample consists of over 90,000 clones, approximately 87% of them appearing once. CDR1 LNHDA and CDR2 SQIVND come from the germline V gene (reference sequence). Unmatched junction bases numbered 7, after V lost 7 bases and J lost 1 base. The CDR3 is made up of 15 amino acids. This receptor was identified in a human donor in a cohort sampled during active or convalescent COVID-19. V is TRBV19 and J is TRBJ1-1, with 9 nucleotides matching TRBD1. Sequencing used peripheral blood. DNA of the CDR3: TGTGCCAGTACTCTACAGGGGGCTTGGAACACTGAAGCTTTCTTT. It encodes CASTLQGAWNTEAFF.